These 8 T cell receptor beta chains came from one sample sequenced in a study of T cell responses to AZD1222 COVID-19 vaccine. TCRdb's copy holds only in-frame clones and misses some; the assay was immunoSEQ multiplex PCR. The sample records over 100,000 clones, roughly 80% being singletons. The specimen was peripheral blood, collected on day 0 of AZD1222 vaccination. These receptors all come from an adult in good health.

V and J are TRBV4-2 and TRBJ2-3, with 11 bases matching TRBD1. The CDR3 sequence is 15 residues long. Germline CDR1 is LGHNA and CDR2 is YNFKEQ. Losses at the gene ends were 3 bases for V and 3 bases for J; bases not matched to a gene: 2. CDR3: CASSHGTGGTDTQYF. Written as DNA, the CDR3 is TGTGCCAGCAGCCACGGGACAGGGGGGACAGATACGCAGTATTTT.

To note about this clone: At the DNA level, this CDR3 is encoded by other sequences in the same sample as well. The chain has TRBV2 and TRBJ1-2, with D perhaps TRBD1 (5 bases). Germline lookup yields CDR1 SNHLY and CDR2 FYNNEI. Trimming shortened V by 6 bases and J by 3 bases, and 17 bases separated the two germline ends. This CDR3 region has 15 residues. The CDR3 DNA sequence: TGTGCCAGCAGGGAAAGGCAGGGTGGAGACTATGGCTACACCTTC. Its protein is CASRERQGGDYGYTF.

This clone was seen only a few times. This chain connects TRBV5-4 to TRBJ2-1; D is perhaps TRBD1 (6 bases). The CDR3 has 16 amino acids. Germline lookup yields CDR1 SGHNT and CDR2 YYREEE (reference sequence). V was shortened by 3 bases and J by 4 bases, with 17 bases between the two germline ends. CDR3 in DNA: TGTGCCAGCAGCTCACGATCGACAGGCGATTACAATGAGCAGTTCTTC. Protein: CASSSRSTGDYNEQFF.

This chain connects TRBV4-3 to TRBJ1-3, with D unresolved. Trimming took 0 bases from V and 6 from J, leaving 12 bases between them. The CDR3 consists of 15 residues. Per germline, CDR1 LGHNA and CDR2 YSLEER. The CDR3 DNA sequence: TGCGCCAGCAGCCAAGATGTAGGGAGGACAAACACCATATATTTT. This translates into CASSQDVGRTNTIYF.

The rearrangement joins TRBV11-1 to TRBJ2-7, with 7 bases lining up with TRBD2. Germline CDR1 SGHAT, CDR2 FQDESV (reference sequence). J gave up 3 bases and V 4 bases, and 6 bases lay outside the gene matches. This CDR3 is built from 14 residues. In nucleotides, the CDR3 is TGTGCCAGCAGCTATAGCGGGTCCCACTACGAGCAGTACTTC. This gives the protein CASSYSGSHYEQYF. Complete variable domain (other parts from reference TRBV11-1 and TRBJ2-7): EAEVAQSPRYKITEKSQAVAFWCDPISGHATLYWYRQILGQGPELLVQFQDESVVDDSQLPKDRFSAERLKGVDSTLKIQPAELGDSAMYLCASSYSGSHYEQYFGPGTRLTVT.

V gene TRBV3-1 (or the pseudogene TRBV3-2) combines with J gene TRBJ1-5, with 7 bases that match TRBD1. CDR1 is LGHDT, CDR2 YNNKEL, per germline (reference sequence). The CDR3 loop spans 15 amino acids. Unmatched junction bases numbered 6, after V lost 2 bases and J lost 5 bases. For the CDR3, the DNA is TGTGCCAGCAGCCAAAAGGGCAGGGGGGATCAGCCCCAGCATTTT. Encoded protein: CASSQKGRGDQPQHF.

The chain combines TRBV4-1 with TRBJ2-1; D could derive from TRBD1 or TRBD2 (5 bases each). The germline V gene encodes CDR1 MGHRA and CDR2 YSYEKL. V was shortened by 0 bases and J by 15 bases, with 24 bases between the two germline ends. CDR3 length: 16 residues. This chain's CDR3 is CASSQEREQRGAGGFF. DNA of the CDR3: TGCGCCAGCAGCCAAGAAAGGGAACAGAGGGGTGCTGGGGGGTTCTTC.

This chain links TRBV25-1 with TRBJ1-2, with 10 positions matching TRBD1. The V gene's germline CDR1 is MGHDK and CDR2 SYGVNS. The ends lost 8 bases at V and 5 bases at J; junction bases unmatched: 11. This CDR3 spans 15 amino acids. CDR3 DNA: TGTGCCAGCTTGGGGGACAGGGACAGGGGATATGGCTACACCTTC. Translation: CASLGDRDRGYGYTF.